This T cell receptor beta chain was identified during a study of brain T cells in children with intractable seizures. The ends lost 10 bases at V and 7 bases at J; junction bases unmatched: 5. Germline lookup yields CDR1 MGHDK and CDR2 SYGVNS. The CDR3 loop spans 13 amino acids. Here immunoSEQ multiplex PCR was the method, and the copy in TCRdb shows in-frame clones only, minus some. Of about 340,000 clones in the sample, nearly 95% were seen once. Time point given: blood from clinic visit 5 months post-surgery; TSC patient then seizure free. The chain recombines TRBV25-1 with TRBJ1-3; 12 nucleotides align to TRBD1. This TCR was recovered from a boy in the first two years of life with tuberous sclerosis and intractable seizures. The source was peripheral blood, collected about 5 months after surgery. CDR3 amino acids: CATSGTGGNTIYF. CDR3 in DNA: TGTGCCACCTCCGGGACAGGGGGCAACACCATATATTTT.